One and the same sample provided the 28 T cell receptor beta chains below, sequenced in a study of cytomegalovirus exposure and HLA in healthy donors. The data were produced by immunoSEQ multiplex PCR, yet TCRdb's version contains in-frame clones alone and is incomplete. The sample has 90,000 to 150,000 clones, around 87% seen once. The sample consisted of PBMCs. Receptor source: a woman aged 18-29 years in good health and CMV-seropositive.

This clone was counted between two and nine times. CDR3 protein: CASSQGRGRPYEQYF. The CDR3 DNA sequence: TGTGCCAGCAGCCAAGGGAGGGGACGGCCCTACGAGCAGTACTTC. V is TRBV14 and J is TRBJ2-7; D may be TRBD2 (6 bases). CDR3 size: 15 residues. Germline-derived CDR1 and CDR2 are SGHDN and FVKESK. The V gene lost 1 base and the J gene lost 2 bases, with 12 bases spanning the gap.

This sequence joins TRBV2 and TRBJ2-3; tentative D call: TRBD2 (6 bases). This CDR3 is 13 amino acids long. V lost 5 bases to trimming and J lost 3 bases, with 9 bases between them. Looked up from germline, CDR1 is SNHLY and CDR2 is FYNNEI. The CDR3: CASSFGGTDTQYF. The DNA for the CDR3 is TGTGCCAGCAGTTTCGGGGGAACAGATACGCAGTATTTT.

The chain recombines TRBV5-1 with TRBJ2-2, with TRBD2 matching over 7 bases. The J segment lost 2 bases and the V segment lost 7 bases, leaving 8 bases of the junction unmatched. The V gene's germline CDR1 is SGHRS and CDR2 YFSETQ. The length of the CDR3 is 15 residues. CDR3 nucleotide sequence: TGCGCCAGCGGTATGGCTAGCGGCAACACCGGGGAGCTGTTTTTT. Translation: CASGMASGNTGELFF.

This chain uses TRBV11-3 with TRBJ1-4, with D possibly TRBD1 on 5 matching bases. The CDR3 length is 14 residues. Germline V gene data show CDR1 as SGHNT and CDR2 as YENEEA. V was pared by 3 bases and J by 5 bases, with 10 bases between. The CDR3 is CASSLGGENEKLFF. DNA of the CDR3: TGTGCCAGCAGCTTGGGGGGAGAGAATGAAAAACTGTTTTTT.

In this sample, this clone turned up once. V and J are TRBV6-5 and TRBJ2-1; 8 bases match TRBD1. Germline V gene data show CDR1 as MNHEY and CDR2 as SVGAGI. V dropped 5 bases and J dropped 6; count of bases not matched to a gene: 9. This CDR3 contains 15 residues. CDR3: CASSRPGQGPNEQFF. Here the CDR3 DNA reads TGTGCCAGCAGTAGGCCCGGACAGGGACCCAATGAGCAGTTCTTC.

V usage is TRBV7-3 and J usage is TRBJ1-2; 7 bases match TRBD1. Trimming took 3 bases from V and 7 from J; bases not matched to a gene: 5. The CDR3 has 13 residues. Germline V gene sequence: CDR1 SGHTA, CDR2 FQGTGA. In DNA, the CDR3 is TGTGCCAGCAGCTTCGACAGGGCCTCTGGCTACACCTTC. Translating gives CASSFDRASGYTF.

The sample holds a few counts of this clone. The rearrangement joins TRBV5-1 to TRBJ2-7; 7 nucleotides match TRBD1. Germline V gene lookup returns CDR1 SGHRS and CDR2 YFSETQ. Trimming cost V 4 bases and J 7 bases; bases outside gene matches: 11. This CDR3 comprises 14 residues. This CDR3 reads CASSIPTGPIEQYF. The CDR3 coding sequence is TGCGCCAGCAGCATACCGACAGGGCCTATTGAGCAGTACTTC. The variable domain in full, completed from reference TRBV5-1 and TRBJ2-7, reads KAGVTQTPRYLIKTRGQQVTLSCSPISGHRSVSWYQQTPGQGLQFLFEYFSETQRNKGNFPGRFSGRQFSNSRSEMNVSTLELGDSALYLCASSIPTGPIEQYFGPGTRLTVT.

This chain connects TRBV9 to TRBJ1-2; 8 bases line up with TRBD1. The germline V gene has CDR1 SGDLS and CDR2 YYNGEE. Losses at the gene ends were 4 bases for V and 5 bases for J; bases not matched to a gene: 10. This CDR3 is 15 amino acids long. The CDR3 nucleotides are TGTGCCAGCAGCCCTGAAGGACAGGGTAGTTATGGCTACACCTTC. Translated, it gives CASSPEGQGSYGYTF. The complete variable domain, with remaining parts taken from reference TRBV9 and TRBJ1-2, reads DSGVTQTPKHLITATGQRVTLRCSPRSGDLSVYWYQQSLDQGLQFLIQYYNGEERAKGNILERFSAQQFPDLHSELNLSSLELGDSALYFCASSPEGQGSYGYTFGSGTRLTVV.

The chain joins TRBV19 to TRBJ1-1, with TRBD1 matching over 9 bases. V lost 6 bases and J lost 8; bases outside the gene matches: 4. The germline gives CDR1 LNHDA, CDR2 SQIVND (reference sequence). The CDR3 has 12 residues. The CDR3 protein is CASSKQGAEAFF. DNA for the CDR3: TGTGCCAGTAGCAAACAGGGGGCGGAAGCTTTCTTT.

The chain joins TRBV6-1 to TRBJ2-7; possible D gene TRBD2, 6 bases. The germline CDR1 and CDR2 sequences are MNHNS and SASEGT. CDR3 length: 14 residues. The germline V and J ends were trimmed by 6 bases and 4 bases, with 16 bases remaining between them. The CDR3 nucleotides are TGTGCCAGCAGCTTTCAAGTGGGGGGATACGAGCAGTACTTC. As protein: CASSFQVGGYEQYF.

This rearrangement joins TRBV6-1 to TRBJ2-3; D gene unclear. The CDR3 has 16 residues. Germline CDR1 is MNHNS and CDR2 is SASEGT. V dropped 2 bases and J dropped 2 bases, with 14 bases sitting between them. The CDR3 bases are TGTGCCAGCAGTGAAAGCTCGCAATTACCCACAGATACGCAGTATTTT. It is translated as CASSESSQLPTDTQYF.

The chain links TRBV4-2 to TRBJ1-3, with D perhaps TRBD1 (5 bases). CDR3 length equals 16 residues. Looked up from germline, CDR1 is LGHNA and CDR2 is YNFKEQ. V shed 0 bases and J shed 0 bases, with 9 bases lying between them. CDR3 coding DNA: TGTGCCAGCAGCCAAGAATGGACACTCTCTGGAAACACCATATATTTT. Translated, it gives CASSQEWTLSGNTIYF.

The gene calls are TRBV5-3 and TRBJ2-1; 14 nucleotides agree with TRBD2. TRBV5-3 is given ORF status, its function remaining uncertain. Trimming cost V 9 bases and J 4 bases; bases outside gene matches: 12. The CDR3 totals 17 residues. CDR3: CATPFGLAGGLYNEQFF. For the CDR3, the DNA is TGTGCCACCCCATTCGGACTAGCGGGGGGCCTGTACAATGAGCAGTTCTTC.

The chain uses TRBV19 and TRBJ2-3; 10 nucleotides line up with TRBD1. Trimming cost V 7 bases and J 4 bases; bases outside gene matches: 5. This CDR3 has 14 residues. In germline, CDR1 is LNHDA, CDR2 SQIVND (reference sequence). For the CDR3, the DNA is TGTGCCAGTAATTGGGACAGGGGATCAGATACGCAGTATTTT. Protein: CASNWDRGSDTQYF.

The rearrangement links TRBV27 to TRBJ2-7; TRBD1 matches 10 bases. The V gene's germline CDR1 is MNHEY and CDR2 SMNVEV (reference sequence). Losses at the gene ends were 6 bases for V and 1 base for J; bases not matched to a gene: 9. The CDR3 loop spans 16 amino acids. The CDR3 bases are TGTGCCAGCAGATCAAAGCGGACAGGGGGGTCCTACGAGCAGTACTTC. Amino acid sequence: CASRSKRTGGSYEQYF.

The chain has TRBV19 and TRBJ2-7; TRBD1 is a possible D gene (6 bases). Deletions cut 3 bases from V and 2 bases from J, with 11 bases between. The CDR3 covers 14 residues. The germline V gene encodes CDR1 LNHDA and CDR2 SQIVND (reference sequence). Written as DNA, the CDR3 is TGTGCCAGTAGTATCGCCAGGGGAGCCTACGAGCAGTACTTC. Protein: CASSIARGAYEQYF.

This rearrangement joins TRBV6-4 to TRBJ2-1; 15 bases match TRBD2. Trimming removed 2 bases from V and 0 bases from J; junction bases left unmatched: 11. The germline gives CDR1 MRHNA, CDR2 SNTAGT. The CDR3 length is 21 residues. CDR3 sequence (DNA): TGTGCCAGCAGTGACATCGGACTAGCGGGGGGGATTAGGAGCTCCTACAATGAGCAGTTCTTC. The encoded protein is CASSDIGLAGGIRSSYNEQFF.

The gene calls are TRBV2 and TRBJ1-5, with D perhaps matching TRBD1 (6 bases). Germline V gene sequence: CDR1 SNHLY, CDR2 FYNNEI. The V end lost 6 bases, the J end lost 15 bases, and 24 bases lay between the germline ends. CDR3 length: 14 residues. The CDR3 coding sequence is TGTGCCAGCAGAGCCCAGGGGCGGCCTGACTCCGGGCATTTT. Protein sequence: CASRAQGRPDSGHF.

CDR3 sequence: CASSRELNTEAFF. CDR3 bases: TGTGCCAGCAGTAGGGAGTTGAACACTGAAGCTTTCTTT. The V and J genes are TRBV5-4 and TRBJ1-1; D is ambiguous. The V and J ends lost 5 bases and 0 bases respectively, with 8 bases between them. From germline, CDR1 is SGHNT and CDR2 YYREEE (reference sequence). The CDR3 extends over 13 amino acids.

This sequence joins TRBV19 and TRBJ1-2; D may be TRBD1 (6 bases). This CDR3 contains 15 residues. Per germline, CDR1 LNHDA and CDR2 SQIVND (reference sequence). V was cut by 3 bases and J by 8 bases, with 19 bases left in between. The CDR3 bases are TGTGCCAGTAGTATCCTACTCCAGGGGTCCGACGGCTACACCTTC. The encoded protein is CASSILLQGSDGYTF.

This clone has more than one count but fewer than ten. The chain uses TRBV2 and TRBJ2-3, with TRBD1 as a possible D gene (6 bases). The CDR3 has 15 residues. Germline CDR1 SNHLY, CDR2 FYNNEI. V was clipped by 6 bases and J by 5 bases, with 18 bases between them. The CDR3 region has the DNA TGTGCCAGCAGAACAGGGTCTGGTAGTGGAGATACGCAGTATTTT. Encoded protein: CASRTGSGSGDTQYF.

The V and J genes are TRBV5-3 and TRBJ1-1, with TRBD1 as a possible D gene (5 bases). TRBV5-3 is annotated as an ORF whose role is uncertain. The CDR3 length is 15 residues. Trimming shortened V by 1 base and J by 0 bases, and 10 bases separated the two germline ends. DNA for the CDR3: TGTGCCAGAAGCTTGTGGCGGGGGATGAACACTGAAGCTTTCTTT. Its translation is CARSLWRGMNTEAFF.

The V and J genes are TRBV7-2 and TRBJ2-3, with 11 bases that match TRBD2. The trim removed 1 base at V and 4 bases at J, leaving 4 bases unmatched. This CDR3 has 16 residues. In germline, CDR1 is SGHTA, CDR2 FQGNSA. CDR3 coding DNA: TGTGCCAGCAGCTTAGGAACTAGCGGGAGCGCAGATACGCAGTATTTT. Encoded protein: CASSLGTSGSADTQYF.

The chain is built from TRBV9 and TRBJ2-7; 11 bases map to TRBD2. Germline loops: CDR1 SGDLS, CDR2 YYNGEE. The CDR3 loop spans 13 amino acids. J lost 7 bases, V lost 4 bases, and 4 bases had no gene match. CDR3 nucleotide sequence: TGTGCCAGCAGCAAGGGGACTAGCGGTGAGCAGTACTTC. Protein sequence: CASSKGTSGEQYF.

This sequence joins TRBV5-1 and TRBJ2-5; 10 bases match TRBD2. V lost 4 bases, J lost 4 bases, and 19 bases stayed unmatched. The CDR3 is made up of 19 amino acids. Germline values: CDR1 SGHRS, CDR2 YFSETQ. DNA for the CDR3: TGCGCCAGCAGCCAGAGATGGATACAAAGGCTAGCGGGGGTAGAGACCCAGTACTTC. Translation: CASSQRWIQRLAGVETQYF.

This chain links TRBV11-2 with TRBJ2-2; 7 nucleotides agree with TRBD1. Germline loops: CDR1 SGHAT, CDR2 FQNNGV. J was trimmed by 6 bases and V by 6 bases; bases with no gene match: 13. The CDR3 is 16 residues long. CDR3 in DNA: TGTGCCAGCAGTCGTCCCCAACAAGGGGGCTCCGGGGAGCTGTTTTTT. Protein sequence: CASSRPQQGGSGELFF.

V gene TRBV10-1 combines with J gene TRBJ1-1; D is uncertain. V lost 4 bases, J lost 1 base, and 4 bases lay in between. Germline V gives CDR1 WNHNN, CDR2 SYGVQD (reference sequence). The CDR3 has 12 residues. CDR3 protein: CASSAGNTEAFF. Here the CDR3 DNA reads TGCGCCAGCAGTGCAGGGAACACTGAAGCTTTCTTT.

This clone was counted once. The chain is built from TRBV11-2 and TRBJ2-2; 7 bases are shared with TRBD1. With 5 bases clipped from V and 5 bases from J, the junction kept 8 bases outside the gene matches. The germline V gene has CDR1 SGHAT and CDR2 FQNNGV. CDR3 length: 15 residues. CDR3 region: CASSLDRVGTGELFF. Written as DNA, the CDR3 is TGTGCCAGCAGCCTTGACAGGGTAGGGACCGGGGAGCTGTTTTTT.